The 20 T cell receptor beta chains listed next were all sequenced from one sample in a study of blood T cell repertoires in COVID-19. Generated by immunoSEQ multiplex PCR, the TCRdb table keeps only in-frame clones and is missing some. The data show about 120,000 clones, with approximately 78% seen just once and around 8% held by the top ten. The sequencing input was peripheral blood. These receptors were obtained from a man in his 70s with acute or convalescent COVID-19.

The V and J genes are TRBV10-1 and TRBJ2-7; weak D call: TRBD1 (6 bases). Germline V gives CDR1 WNHNN, CDR2 SYGVQD (reference sequence). The CDR3 loop spans 13 amino acids. V gave up 8 bases and J gave up 3 bases, with 14 bases separating them. CDR3 amino acids: CASARDNYYEQYF. The CDR3 DNA follows: TGCGCCAGCGCCCGGGACAACTACTACGAGCAGTACTTC.

This rearrangement joins TRBV19 to TRBJ2-7, with a tentative D call TRBD2 (5 bases). The CDR3 sequence is 14 residues long. Trimming left V 0 bases short and J 3 bases short, with 9 bases between. Germline CDR1 LNHDA, CDR2 SQIVND (reference sequence). The CDR3 DNA follows: TGTGCCAGTAGTATAGAGGGAGATGGCTACGAGCAGTACTTC. Translation: CASSIEGDGYEQYF.

This sequence joins TRBV5-1 and TRBJ2-1; D perhaps matches TRBD2 (6 bases). The V end was cut by 3 bases, the J end by 7 bases, with 14 bases between. CDR1 SGHRS and CDR2 YFSETQ come from the germline V gene. This CDR3 has 14 residues. The chain's CDR3 is CASSSLYGGNEQFF. The DNA for the CDR3 is TGCGCCAGCAGCTCCCTATATGGGGGGAATGAGCAGTTCTTC.

The chain employs TRBV10-3 and TRBJ2-7; 12 bases map to TRBD2. The CDR3 is 14 residues long. Per the germline V gene, CDR1 is ENHRY and CDR2 is SYGVKD. The trim removed 6 bases at V and 2 bases at J, leaving 2 bases unmatched. CDR3 sequence (DNA): TGTGCCATCAGCGGACTAGCGGGGCCCTACGAGCAGTACTTC. As protein: CAISGLAGPYEQYF.

The rearrangement uses TRBV27 and TRBJ2-7; tentatively, D is TRBD2 (7 bases). The CDR3 is made up of 15 amino acids. Trimming pared 2 bases from V and 4 bases from J, leaving 15 bases between. Germline V gene data show CDR1 as MNHEY and CDR2 as SMNVEV (reference sequence). The CDR3 sequence: CASSLMGAGGYEQYF. The CDR3 bases are TGTGCCAGCAGTTTAATGGGGGCCGGGGGGTACGAGCAGTACTTC.

The rearrangement uses TRBV5-4 and TRBJ2-7, with D perhaps matching TRBD1 (5 bases). The CDR3 sequence is 14 residues long. Deletions cut 5 bases from V and 5 bases from J, with 17 bases between. The V gene's germline CDR1 is SGHNT and CDR2 YYREEE (reference sequence). DNA for the CDR3: TGTGCCAGCAGGCGTTGGGGCGCCGGTGACGAGCAGTACTTC. Its translation is CASRRWGAGDEQYF.

This chain joins TRBV2 and TRBJ1-5; D is ambiguous. CDR1 and CDR2 (germline): SNHLY, FYNNEI. Between the trimmed V and J ends, which lost 4 bases and 6 bases, there was a span of 7 bases. The CDR3 runs 12 residues. CDR3 sequence reads: CASSVVGQPQHF. In DNA, the CDR3 is TGTGCCAGCAGTGTGGTCGGTCAGCCCCAGCATTTT.

Ten or more counts support this clone. The chain recombines TRBV2 with TRBJ1-5, with a weak D call TRBD1 (6 bases). The CDR3 runs to 15 residues. Germline CDR1 and CDR2: SNHLY and FYNNEI. V was clipped by 7 bases and J by 0 bases, with 13 bases between them. CDR3 nucleotide sequence: TGTGCCAGCACCGGACAGATCCTTAGCAATCAGCCCCAGCATTTT. It specifies CASTGQILSNQPQHF.

V gene TRBV18 combines with J gene TRBJ2-7; D uncertain. V lost 1 base, J lost 2 bases, and 9 bases lay in between. CDR3 length: 14 residues. The germline V gene encodes CDR1 KGHSH and CDR2 LQKENI. CDR3 residues: CASSPLKETYEQYF. The CDR3 region has the DNA TGTGCCAGCTCACCACTGAAGGAGACCTACGAGCAGTACTTC.

This CDR3 reads CASSLRLLNEQFF. The DNA for the CDR3 is TGCGCCAGCAGCTTGAGACTACTCAATGAGCAGTTCTTC. The chain uses TRBV5-1 and TRBJ2-1, with D possibly TRBD2 on 5 matching bases. Germline V CDR1 and CDR2: SGHRS, YFSETQ. The V and J ends lost 1 base and 6 bases respectively, with 8 bases between them. The CDR3 extends over 13 amino acids.

The chain couples TRBV24-1 to TRBJ2-2; 10 bases fit TRBD2. CDR3 length: 17 residues. Trimming cost V 1 base and J 2 bases; bases outside gene matches: 3. Germline V lookup: CDR1 KGHDR, CDR2 SFDVKD. CDR3 sequence reads: CATSDFSGRYNTGELFF. In nucleotides, the CDR3 is TGTGCCACCAGTGATTTTAGCGGGAGGTATAACACCGGGGAGCTGTTTTTT.

The rearrangement joins TRBV5-6 to TRBJ1-1; D remains unclear. The CDR3 is 14 amino acids. V was clipped by 0 bases and J by 1 base, with 7 bases between them. CDR1 is SGHDT and CDR2 is YYEEEE in the germline V gene. CDR3 DNA sequence: TGTGCCAGCAGCTTGGTTTTGCGGAACACTGAAGCTTTCTTT. This encodes CASSLVLRNTEAFF.

The chain employs TRBV3-1 (or the pseudogene TRBV3-2) and TRBJ2-1, with TRBD1 as a possible D gene (6 bases). V lost 1 base and J 7 bases, leaving 14 bases between the germline ends. Germline V gene data show CDR1 as LGHDT and CDR2 as YNNKEL (reference sequence). CDR3 length: 15 amino acids. In nucleotides, the CDR3 is TGTGCCAGCAGCCAAGCCAGGGGATTGAGTAATGAGCAGTTCTTC. Amino acid sequence: CASSQARGLSNEQFF.

The DNA for the CDR3 is TGCGCCAGCAGCGCCGGGACTTATCTTAATGAGCAGTTCTTC. Protein sequence: CASSAGTYLNEQFF. The chain couples TRBV10-1 to TRBJ2-1; possible D gene TRBD2, 6 bases. V gave up 6 bases and J gave up 7 bases, with 16 bases separating them. The length of the CDR3 is 14 residues. Germline assignment: CDR1 WNHNN and CDR2 SYGVQD (reference sequence).

V and J are TRBV29-1 and TRBJ1-4; D is possibly TRBD1 (5 bases). This CDR3 region has 13 residues. With 5 bases removed from V and 4 bases from J, the gap between germline ends came to 11 bases. Looked up from germline, CDR1 is SQVTM and CDR2 is ANQGSEA. The CDR3 spells CSVNVDNNEKLFF. In nucleotides, the CDR3 is TGCAGCGTTAACGTGGACAATAATGAAAAACTGTTTTTT. Full variable domain (missing parts from reference TRBV29-1 and TRBJ1-4): SAVISQKPSRDICQRGTSLTIQCQVDSQVTMMFWYRQQPGQSLTLIATANQGSEATYESGFVIDKFPISRPNLTFSTLTVSNMSPEDSSIYLCSVNVDNNEKLFFGSGTQLSVL.

The chain recombines TRBV4-1 with TRBJ2-5, with 8 bases fitting TRBD2. V shed 1 base and J 7 bases; nucleotides not matched to a gene: 11. The CDR3 sequence is 16 residues long. CDR1 MGHRA and CDR2 YSYEKL come from the germline V gene. CDR3 protein: CASSQGSTSVAWTQYF. DNA for the CDR3: TGCGCCAGCAGCCAAGGGTCGACTAGCGTGGCTTGGACCCAGTACTTC.

V and J are TRBV9 and TRBJ1-4; D is unresolved. CDR1 and CDR2 from the germline V gene are SGDLS and YYNGEE. CDR3 length equals 13 residues. Between the trimmed V and J ends, which lost 0 bases and 8 bases, there was a span of 8 bases. CDR3 in DNA: TGTGCCAGCAGCGTAGAAGGGAGCGAAAAACTGTTTTTT. Translating gives CASSVEGSEKLFF.

J is TRBJ2-7 and V is TRBV10-1, with D tentatively TRBD2 (7 bases). V gave up 6 bases and J gave up 5 bases, with 14 bases separating them. CDR1 and CDR2 (germline): WNHNN, SYGVQD (reference sequence). The CDR3 spans 13 residues. Written as DNA, the CDR3 is TGCGCCAGCAGCCTCCAGGGGAGGGACGAGCAGTACTTC. Translation gives CASSLQGRDEQYF.

In its sample, this clone was seen a few times. V gene TRBV5-4 combines with J gene TRBJ1-6, with a possible D match to TRBD1 (5 bases). V was trimmed by 0 bases and J by 10 bases, leaving 11 bases between them. This CDR3 is built from 14 residues. The germline V gene has CDR1 SGHNT and CDR2 YYREEE (reference sequence). In DNA, the CDR3 is TGTGCCAGCAGCTTGGGATTTCGGGGGTCACCCCTCCACTTT. It codes for CASSLGFRGSPLHF.

The genes are TRBV7-9 and TRBJ1-2; D is unresolved. The V gene's germline CDR1 is SEHNR and CDR2 FQNEAQ (reference sequence). The CDR3 is made up of 12 amino acids. Deletions cut 4 bases from V and 7 bases from J, with 10 bases between. DNA for the CDR3: TGTGCCAGCAGCTCGGACTACCTTGGCTACACCTTC. Its translation: CASSSDYLGYTF.